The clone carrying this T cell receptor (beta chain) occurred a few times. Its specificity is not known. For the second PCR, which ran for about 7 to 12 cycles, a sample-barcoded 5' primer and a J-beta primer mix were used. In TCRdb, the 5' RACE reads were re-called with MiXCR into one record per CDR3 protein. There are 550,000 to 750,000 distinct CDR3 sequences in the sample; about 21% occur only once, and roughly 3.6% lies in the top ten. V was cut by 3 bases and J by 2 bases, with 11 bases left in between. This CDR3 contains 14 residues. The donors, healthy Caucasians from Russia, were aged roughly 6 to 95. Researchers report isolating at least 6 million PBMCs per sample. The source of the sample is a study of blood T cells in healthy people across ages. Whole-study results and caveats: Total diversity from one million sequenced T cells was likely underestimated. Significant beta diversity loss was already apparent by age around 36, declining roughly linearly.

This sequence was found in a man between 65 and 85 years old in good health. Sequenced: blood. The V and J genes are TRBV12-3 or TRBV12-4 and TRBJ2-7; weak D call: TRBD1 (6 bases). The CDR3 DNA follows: TGTGCCAGCAGTTTTACGGACAGCACCTACGAGCAGTACTTC. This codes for CASSFTDSTYEQYF.